The 10 T cell receptor beta chains reported below all come from one sample, sequenced in a study of T cell responses to AZD1222 COVID-19 vaccine. Clones were sequenced by immunoSEQ multiplex PCR, and TCRdb holds only the in-frame ones, with some missing. The table lists 130,000 or so clones, approximately 85% of them singletons. This specimen consisted of peripheral blood, obtained 28 days after the second dose of the MenACWY control vaccine. These receptors originate from an adult who received the MenACWY meningococcal vaccine as a control.

The chain employs TRBV5-1 and TRBJ1-3, with a tentative D call TRBD1 (6 bases). Per the germline V gene, CDR1 is SGHRS and CDR2 is YFSETQ. The CDR3 spans 14 residues. V was clipped by 5 bases and J by 0 bases, with 9 bases between them. The CDR3 DNA is TGCGCCAGCAGACAACAGGGCTCTGGAAACACCATATATTTT. Its protein product is CASRQQGSGNTIYF.

This sequence joins TRBV6-2 or TRBV6-3 and TRBJ2-7; 10 positions match TRBD2. Germline loops: CDR1 MNHEY, CDR2 SVGEGT. With V trimmed by 2 bases and J by 6 bases, 7 bases remained unmatched. This CDR3 has 15 amino acids. The CDR3 DNA follows: TGTGCCAGCAGTTACGCAGCGGGAGGGCCGGGCGAGCAGTACTTC. Protein: CASSYAAGGPGEQYF.

The chain couples TRBV18 to TRBJ2-1; D is unresolved. There are 15 residues in the CDR3. V was pared by 0 bases and J by 3 bases, with 9 bases between. Germline CDR1 KGHSH, CDR2 LQKENI. CDR3 sequence (DNA): TGTGCCAGCTCACCACCAGGACGAGTCTACAATGAGCAGTTCTTC. It translates to CASSPPGRVYNEQFF.

The CDR3 region has the DNA TGCAGTGCTGGCAGGGAGTGGGGCTACACCTTC. Protein: CSAGREWGYTF. The V call is TRBV20-1, the J call TRBJ1-2, with D tentatively TRBD1 (5 bases). Germline loops: CDR1 DFQATT, CDR2 SNEGSKA (reference sequence). The CDR3 length is 11 residues. Deletions cut 5 bases from V and 8 bases from J, with 12 bases between.

The rearrangement joins TRBV6-5 to TRBJ1-5; TRBD1 matches 8 bases. V shed 10 bases, J shed 2 bases, and the junction held 10 bases outside the gene matches. Germline V gene lookup returns CDR1 MNHEY and CDR2 SVGAGI. The CDR3 runs to 15 residues. DNA for the CDR3: TGTGCCACTCTCGGACAGGGCTGGCGCAATCAGCCCCAGCATTTT. Amino acid sequence: CATLGQGWRNQPQHF.

The V gene is TRBV6-7, the J gene TRBJ1-3; D call uncertain. TRBV6-7 is an ORF; its function is uncertain. V was trimmed by 4 bases and J by 1 base, leaving 14 bases between them. CDR3 size: 16 residues. The CDR3 reads CASSLYNDGSGNTIYF. CDR3 in DNA: TGTGCCAGCAGTTTGTATAACGACGGATCTGGAAACACCATATATTTT.

The J gene is TRBJ2-5, the V gene TRBV28; weak D call: TRBD1 (5 bases). The V end lost 7 bases, the J end lost 5 bases, and 17 bases lay between the germline ends. This CDR3 comprises 14 residues. Germline CDR1 reads MDHEN; CDR2 reads SYDVKM. The CDR3 protein is CASTLQGLGETQYF. The CDR3 bases are TGTGCCAGCACCCTTCAGGGATTAGGGGAGACCCAGTACTTC.

This chain connects TRBV20-1 to TRBJ2-3; D may be TRBD2 (5 bases). V was cut by 3 bases and J by 5 bases, with 15 bases left in between. The V gene's germline CDR1 is DFQATT and CDR2 SNEGSKA (reference sequence). The CDR3 is 14 residues long. The CDR3 sequence is CSASAGRFRDTQYF. Written as DNA, the CDR3 is TGCAGTGCTAGTGCGGGTCGGTTCAGAGATACGCAGTATTTT.

Concerning this clone: Compared with germline, one end of the junction differs, possibly owing to a read error. The chain combines TRBV5-4 with TRBJ1-4; D gene ambiguous. Germline V gives CDR1 SGHNT, CDR2 YYREEE (reference sequence). The length of the CDR3 is 13 residues. CDR3 in amino acids: CASSLGPYQELDF. The CDR3 DNA is TGTGCCAGCAGCTTGGGACCCTACCAGGAGTTAGATTTT.

The rearrangement uses TRBV11-2 and TRBJ1-5; D not resolved. The CDR3 runs 13 residues. Germline V CDR1 and CDR2: SGHAT, FQNNGV. Trimming removed 1 base at V and 7 bases at J, with 8 bases between. The CDR3: CASSLVQHQPQHF. Written as DNA, the CDR3 is TGTGCCAGCAGCTTAGTTCAACACCAGCCCCAGCATTTT.